The clone carrying this TCR beta chain was counted at least ten times. Its antigen remains unknown. Total RNA, at least 5.5 micrograms per sample, came from PBMCs. Primed by a sample-barcoded 5' primer and a J-beta primer mix, a second PCR proceeded for 7 to 11 cycles. The template-switch adaptor, which had 12 random nucleotides, put a tag on each cDNA molecule. One entry per CDR3 protein, called by TCRdb with MiXCR from the 5' RACE reads. Among 1.5 million to 2 million distinct CDR3 sequences listed, 30% to 35% were seen once. This record belongs to a study of blood T cells in healthy people across ages. Across the whole study: With template switching, about one barcoded beta molecule was captured per two T cells.

Germline V gene sequence: CDR1 DFQATT, CDR2 SNEGSKA (reference sequence). This CDR3 is 12 amino acids long. Study results and caveats: Donors of long life had a larger count of naive CD4+ cells and greater diversity than aged donors.

The receptor comes from a woman under 40 in good health. This chain connects TRBV20-1 to TRBJ2-3; no clear D gene. Input material: blood. The CDR3 here is CSLDGSTDTQYF. The CDR3 nucleotides are TGCAGCCTAGACGGAAGCACAGATACGCAGTATTTT.